This is a list of T cell receptor beta chains from one sample in a study of vaccination and CD4 T cells after COVID-19. Antigens of these TCRs are unknown. TCRdb processed the PCR reads anew with MiXCR; each CDR3 protein has one entry. The sample includes over 13,000 distinct CDR3 sequences, about 54% of them seen just once. The sequences come from CD4+ T cells from blood, cultured in vitro, collected before SARS-CoV-2 vaccination. The source is a human donor who had recovered from COVID-19. The CDR3 runs from the conserved cysteine through the conserved F or W. D genes are given only for firm matches. Clone size, where shown, is once, few, many, or a class for clones that have expanded.

abundance	v_gene	j_gene	len	d_gene	CDR3nt	CDR3aa
.	TRBV20-1	TRBJ2-3	16	.	TGCAGTGCTAGAGATGGCCATAGACTTCGGCAAGATACGCAGTATTTT	CSARDGHRLRQDTQYF
.	TRBV6-5	TRBJ1-1	12	.	TGTGCCAGCAGTTTGCCTAAGTCTCCGGCTTTCTTT	CASSLPKSPAFF
few	TRBV24-1	TRBJ1-2	16	TRBD1	TGTGCCACCAGTGACGACAGGGGGCGCTCGGCCTATGGCTACACCTTC	CATSDDRGRSAYGYTF
few	TRBV20-1	TRBJ1-2	16	.	TGCAGTGCTAGAGATCGCCAGACCAGCCCCTCCTATGGCTACACCTTC	CSARDRQTSPSYGYTF
once	TRBV30	TRBJ1-1	12	.	TGTGCCGGGCGGACAGTAAACACTGAAGCTTTCTTT	CAGRTVNTEAFF
.	TRBV15	TRBJ2-7	15	.	TGTGCCACCAGCAGAGATAAACTAACAGGGTACGAGCAGTACTTC	CATSRDKLTGYEQYF
.	TRBV27	TRBJ1-5	16	TRBD1	TGTGCCAGCAGTCCACACGGACAGGGTTCGGGTCAGCCCCAGCATTTT	CASSPHGQGSGQPQHF
.	TRBV7-2	TRBJ2-7	18	TRBD2	TGTGCCAGCAGCTTAGTGGTGACGGGCGGGACTAGCGGGCCGCGGGGGTACTTC	CASSLVVTGGTSGPRGYF
.	TRBV2	TRBJ1-1	13	TRBD1	TGTGCCAGCGTTTCAACAGGGGTGACTGAAGCTTTCTTT	CASVSTGVTEAFF
.	TRBV18	TRBJ1-1	15	TRBD1	TGTGCCAGCTCACGACGGGGACAGGGGGCGGCTGAAGCTTTCTTT	CASSRRGQGAAEAFF
.	TRBV19	TRBJ1-1	15	.	TGTGCCAGTAGTATCCATACTACGGGTCGCACTGAAGCTTTCTTT	CASSIHTTGRTEAFF
.	TRBV7-2	TRBJ2-1	16	TRBD2	TGTGCCAGCAGCTTAGGCCCGGGACTAGCAGGGAATGAGCAGTTCTTC	CASSLGPGLAGNEQFF
once	TRBV6-1	TRBJ1-2	16	.	TGTGCCAGCAGTGAAACTTTACCGGGACCAGCGTTTGGCTACACCTTC	CASSETLPGPAFGYTF
.	TRBV10-1	TRBJ2-2	13	.	TGCGCCAGCAGGATAGATGGCACCGGGGAGCTGTTTTTT	CASRIDGTGELFF
.	TRBV11-3	TRBJ2-7	14	.	TGTGCCAGCAGTTTAGCATGGGGGTCCTACGAGCAGTACTTC	CASSLAWGSYEQYF
.	TRBV6-2/TRBV6-3	TRBJ2-6	14	.	TGTGCCAGCAGCCAGTCCCCCGAGGCCAACGTCCTGACTTTC	CASSQSPEANVLTF
.	TRBV27	TRBJ2-2	21	TRBD2	TGTGCCAGCACCTTCTTTCCAAGTGGACTAGCGGGAGGAGTGAACACCGGGGAGCTGTTTTTT	CASTFFPSGLAGGVNTGELFF
.	TRBV11-3	TRBJ2-5	11	.	TGTGCCAGCAGTGTCGGGGAGACCCAGTACTTC	CASSVGETQYF
.	TRBV7-9	TRBJ1-1	15	.	TGTGCCAGCAGCCCCCGGACAGCCTTGGGGACTGAAGCTTTCTTT	CASSPRTALGTEAFF
few	TRBV7-9	TRBJ1-1	16	TRBD1	TGTGCCAGCAGCGCACGTCGGGGACAGATGAACACTGAAGCTTTCTTT	CASSARRGQMNTEAFF
.	TRBV12-3/TRBV12-4	TRBJ2-7	14	.	TGTGCCAGCAGTGGCACCGGGATAGCCTACGAGCAGTACTTC	CASSGTGIAYEQYF
.	TRBV27	TRBJ1-1	13	.	TGTGCCAGCAGACCGACATCCGGGACTTGGGCTTTCTTT	CASRPTSGTWAFF
few	TRBV21-1	TRBJ1-1	14	.	TGTGCCAGCAGCAAAGCCCCTGAGGGCACTGAAGCTTTCTTT	CASSKAPEGTEAFF
.	TRBV19	TRBJ1-5	15	.	TGTGCCAGTAGCCCCTCAGGGTTGGGCAATCAGCCCCAGCATTTT	CASSPSGLGNQPQHF
.	TRBV11-1	TRBJ1-2	15	TRBD1	TGTGCCAGCAGCTCAAGAGGGACAGGGGGCTATGGCTACACCTTC	CASSSRGTGGYGYTF
few	TRBV15	TRBJ2-7	15	.	TGTGCCACCAGCAGAGGGGGGAACGGTCTCCACGAGCAGTACTTC	CATSRGGNGLHEQYF
.	TRBV20-1	TRBJ2-7	15	.	TGCAGTGCTACAAAACACTTAGCGATAGGATACGAGCAGTACTTC	CSATKHLAIGYEQYF
few	TRBV20-1	TRBJ1-2	13	.	TGCAGTGCTCCTGACAGTAGGGGCTATGGCTACACCTTC	CSAPDSRGYGYTF
few	TRBV7-9	TRBJ2-7	14	.	TGTGCCAGCAGCTTAGGGGCTCCCTCATACGAGCAGTACTTC	CASSLGAPSYEQYF
few	TRBV6-1	TRBJ1-1	12	.	TGTGCCAGCAGTGAAGCCGGGGTGAGTGCTTTCTTT	CASSEAGVSAFF
once	TRBV27	TRBJ1-2	13	.	TGTGCCAGCGGAACAGGGCACAACTATGGCTACACCTTC	CASGTGHNYGYTF
.	TRBV7-3	TRBJ2-2	12	.	TGTGCCAGCAGCGCTCACAAGGGGGAGCTGTTTTTT	CASSAHKGELFF
few	TRBV7-2	TRBJ1-5	15	.	TGTGCCAGCAACTGGGACGAAAACTTGGGGCAGCCCCAGCATTTT	CASNWDENLGQPQHF
.	TRBV19	TRBJ2-6	15	.	TGTGCCAGTAGTACACAGGGTAAGGGGGCCAACGTCCTGACTTTC	CASSTQGKGANVLTF
few	TRBV6-2/TRBV6-3	TRBJ1-5	12	.	TGTGCCAGCAGTTACTCTCCCCGCGTGCAGCATTTT	CASSYSPRVQHF
.	TRBV6-5	TRBJ1-1	15	.	TGTGCCAGCAGTTCGACGTCCAGAATGAACACTGAAGCTTTCTTT	CASSSTSRMNTEAFF
few	TRBV7-2	TRBJ1-1	13	TRBD1	TGTGCCAGCGGACAGGGGGCGAGGTCTGAAGCTTTCTTT	CASGQGARSEAFF
few	TRBV20-1	TRBJ1-5	13	.	TGCAGTGCTAGTGTCAGGGGTGATCAGCCCCAGCATTTT	CSASVRGDQPQHF
.	TRBV6-5	TRBJ1-5	16	TRBD1	TGTGCCAGCAGTTACTCGGCGACAGGGGGCAATCAGCCCCAGCATTTT	CASSYSATGGNQPQHF
few	TRBV6-1	TRBJ2-1	12	TRBD2	TGTGCCAGCAGACGGACTAGCCATGAGCAGTTCTTC	CASRRTSHEQFF
.	TRBV6-1	TRBJ2-2	18	TRBD2	TGTGCCAGCAGGACACTAGCGGGGATGGCGGGGATTACGAGGGAGCTGTTTTTT	CASRTLAGMAGITRELFF
.	TRBV24-1	TRBJ1-2	13	.	TGTGCCACCAGTGATCCAACAGGGACTGGCTACACCTTC	CATSDPTGTGYTF
few	TRBV20-1	TRBJ2-2	16	.	TGCAGTGCTCGAACTCATATTACAGGGTGGACCGGGGAGCTGTTTTTT	CSARTHITGWTGELFF
.	TRBV6-5	TRBJ1-1	16	.	TGTGCCAGCAGTAACTCAGGACGCCCGATGAACACTGAAGCTTTCTTT	CASSNSGRPMNTEAFF
few	TRBV15	TRBJ2-7	12	TRBD1	TGTGCCACCAGCAGAACAGGGGACGAGCAGTACTTC	CATSRTGDEQYF
few	TRBV12-3/TRBV12-4	TRBJ1-5	13	.	TGTGCCAGCAGTCCAGGGTTCGGTCAGCCCCAGCATTTT	CASSPGFGQPQHF
.	TRBV19	TRBJ2-3	14	.	TGTGCCAGTAGGACCAGCCAAGGGACAGATACGCAGTATTTT	CASRTSQGTDTQYF
few	TRBV6-1	TRBJ1-2	13	.	TGTGCCAGCAGTGAAGCTAGTCAGGGTGGCTACACCTTC	CASSEASQGGYTF
.	TRBV6-2/TRBV6-3	TRBJ1-3	15	.	TGTGCCAGCAGTGACGGGGGAAGCTCTGGAAACACCATATATTTT	CASSDGGSSGNTIYF
few	TRBV27	TRBJ1-3	14	TRBD1	TGTGCCAGCAGTTCACAGGGGGCGGACGACACCATATATTTT	CASSSQGADDTIYF
.	TRBV6-1	TRBJ1-1	14	.	TGTGCCAGCAGTCAAGGGACATTGAACACTGAAGCTTTCTTT	CASSQGTLNTEAFF
few	TRBV7-6	TRBJ2-2	16	TRBD1	TGTGCCAGCAGCCGGACAGGGGGCGGGAACACCGGGGAGCTGTTTTTT	CASSRTGGGNTGELFF
.	TRBV7-2	TRBJ2-3	15	.	TGTGTCAGCAGCTTAAGTCGGGCGGCAGGTGATACGCAGTATTTT	CVSSLSRAAGDTQYF
.	TRBV5-5	TRBJ2-5	15	TRBD2	TGTGCCAGCAGCCGCGGTCGGGGGGGCCAGGAGACCCAGTACTTC	CASSRGRGGQETQYF
few	TRBV20-1	TRBJ1-1	14	TRBD1	TGCAGTGCTAACGACAGGGGAGGGAACACTGAAGCTTTCTTT	CSANDRGGNTEAFF